These 27 T cell receptor beta chains were all obtained from the same sample, sequenced in a study of vaccination and CD4 T cells after COVID-19. The treatment here: approximately 10-day PBMC culture with coronavirus spike peptide pools or control peptides (ViraFEST assay). What these receptors recognize is not known. Cultured CD4+ T-cell DNA underwent Oncomine TCR Beta short-read sequencing. TCRdb recomputed calls from the PCR reads with MiXCR, one row per CDR3 protein. The sample carries tens of thousands of distinct CDR3 sequences, around three quarters recorded once. The specimen sequenced was CD4+ T cells from blood, cultured in vitro. The receptors come from a human donor who had recovered from COVID-19.

The chain employs TRBV6-1 and TRBJ2-4; D gene ambiguous. Germline V CDR1 and CDR2: MNHNS, SASEGT. The CDR3 is 10 amino acids. The V end lost 3 bases, the J end lost 15 bases, and 9 bases lay between the germline ends. The CDR3 bases are TGTGCCAGCAGTGACCGAGTCGCGTACTTC. It is translated as CASSDRVAYF.

The V call is TRBV21-1, the J call TRBJ2-5; the table gives TRBD2 as D, unverified against the DNA. TRBV21-1 is a listed pseudogene. The CDR3 is made up of 15 amino acids. The CDR3 sequence is CARVAELEAQETQYF. The CDR3 DNA reads TGTGCCAGAGTAGCGGAGCTGGAGGCACAAGAGACCCAGTACTTC.

This clonotype came up once. The chain uses TRBV20-1 and TRBJ1-5; D is uncertain. The CDR3 is 14 amino acids. Germline V CDR1 and CDR2: DFQATT, SNEGSKA (reference sequence). V lost 5 bases, J lost 2 bases, and 13 bases lay in between. The CDR3 DNA reads as TGCAGTGCTTCTCGACCTAGGGGCAATCAGCCCCAGCATTTT. This encodes CSASRPRGNQPQHF.

This rearrangement joins TRBV20-1 to TRBJ1-5, with unresolved D. The CDR3 loop spans 16 amino acids. Per germline, CDR1 DFQATT and CDR2 SNEGSKA (reference sequence). The V and J ends lost 1 base and 2 bases respectively, with 15 bases between them. CDR3 nucleotides: TGCAGTGCTAGAGGTCACGAAACGAGAGGCAATCAGCCCCAGCATTTT. It is translated as CSARGHETRGNQPQHF.

V is TRBV19 and J is TRBJ1-6; D unresolved. The germline V gene encodes CDR1 LNHDA and CDR2 SQIVND (reference sequence). The CDR3 consists of 15 residues. Trimming shortened V by 4 bases and J by 9 bases, and 16 bases separated the two germline ends. CDR3: CASSTRPALRSPLHF. CDR3 sequence (DNA): TGTGCCAGTAGTACCAGACCGGCCCTACGTTCACCCCTCCACTTT. The variable domain in full, with the rest retrieved from reference TRBV19 and TRBJ1-6, is DGGITQSPKYLFRKEGQNVTLSCEQNLNHDAMYWYRQDPGQGLRLIYYSQIVNDFQKGDIAEGYSVSREKKESFPLTVTSAQKNPTAFYLCASSTRPALRSPLHFGNGTRLTVT.

V is TRBV11-2 and J is TRBJ1-6; no reliable D call. This CDR3 comprises 14 residues. V was clipped by 3 bases and J by 6 bases, with 9 bases between them. Germline lookup yields CDR1 SGHAT and CDR2 FQNNGV. CDR3 sequence: CASSFHNLNSPLHF. The CDR3 DNA sequence: TGTGCCAGCAGCTTTCATAATCTTAATTCACCCCTCCACTTT. Full variable domain (outside the CDR3, taken from reference TRBV11-2 and TRBJ1-6): EAGVAQSPRYKIIEKRQSVAFWCNPISGHATLYWYQQILGQGPKLLIQFQNNGVVDDSQLPKDRFSAERLKGVDSTLKIQPAKLEDSAVYLCASSFHNLNSPLHFGNGTRLTVT.

This clonotype was seen a few times. This chain connects TRBV6-1 to TRBJ1-6; maybe TRBD1 (5 bases). CDR3 length: 16 residues. V was trimmed by 2 bases and J by 9 bases, leaving 17 bases between them. In germline, CDR1 is MNHNS, CDR2 SASEGT. The CDR3 bases are TGTGCCAGCAGTGAACACGGTGGTCAGGGTGGTTCACCCCTCCACTTT. This codes for CASSEHGGQGGSPLHF.

This clonotype was found a few times. This chain connects TRBV7-9 to TRBJ2-7; D may be TRBD2 (6 bases). The germline V gene encodes CDR1 SEHNR and CDR2 FQNEAQ (reference sequence). This CDR3 is built from 14 residues. V was cut by 1 base and J by 7 bases, with 14 bases left in between. This chain's CDR3 is CASSLVGVGGEQYF. The CDR3 DNA is TGTGCCAGCAGCTTAGTGGGAGTGGGAGGAGAGCAGTACTTC. The full variable domain, rest sourced from reference TRBV7-9 and TRBJ2-7, is DTGVSQNPRHKITKRGQNVTFRCDPISEHNRLYWYRQTLGQGPEFLTYFQNEAQLEKSRLLSDRFSAERPKGSFSTLEIQRTEQGDSAMYLCASSLVGVGGEQYFGPGTRLTVT.

V gene TRBV28 combines with J gene TRBJ2-7; 10 bases are shared with TRBD1. The CDR3 contains 15 residues. The V gene's germline CDR1 is MDHEN and CDR2 SYDVKM. The junction had 7 bases not matched to a gene; V was cut back by 7 bases and J by 1 base. In DNA, the CDR3 is TGTGCCAGCACCGTGGGGACAGGGGAGTCCTACGAGCAGTACTTC. Translated: CASTVGTGESYEQYF.

The chain employs TRBV7-2 and TRBJ2-3, with no clear D. CDR1 is SGHTA, CDR2 FQGNSA, per germline. The CDR3 extends over 14 amino acids. V was shortened by 2 bases and J by 0 bases, with 6 bases between the two germline ends. The DNA for the CDR3 is TGTGCCAGCAGCTTATGGCTAAGCACAGATACGCAGTATTTT. Translation: CASSLWLSTDTQYF.

The rearrangement joins TRBV7-2 to TRBJ2-6; no firm D call. This CDR3 is built from 17 residues. CDR1 is SGHTA and CDR2 is FQGNSA in the germline V gene. Trimming took off 5 bases at V and 4 bases at J, with 18 bases between the two ends. CDR3: CASSPTVRVPGANVLTF. As DNA, the CDR3 is TGTGCCAGCAGCCCCACCGTCCGGGTACCCGGGGCCAACGTCCTGACTTTC.

The chain couples TRBV3-1 to TRBJ1-1; weak D call: TRBD1 (6 bases). CDR1 and CDR2 from the germline V gene are LGHDT and YNNKEL (reference sequence). The CDR3 is 16 residues long. V lost 1 base and J lost 0, with 12 bases in between. CDR3 sequence (DNA): TGTGCCAGCAGCCAAGTGGGGGGCAGGGTGAACACTGAAGCTTTCTTT. Protein sequence: CASSQVGGRVNTEAFF.

There are a few counts of this clonotype. This chain connects TRBV6-1 to TRBJ2-7, with 8 bases matching TRBD1. This CDR3 comprises 13 residues. Looked up from germline, CDR1 is MNHNS and CDR2 is SASEGT. The CDR3 coding sequence is TGTGCAACGCTAGGACAGGGCCCCTACGAGCAGTACTTC. Protein sequence: CATLGQGPYEQYF.

This clonotype showed up just once. V gene TRBV18 combines with J gene TRBJ1-1; the D is unclear. The CDR3 consists of 11 residues. V shed 9 bases and J shed 4 bases, with 9 bases lying between them. CDR1 is KGHSH and CDR2 is LQKENI in the germline V gene. CDR3 DNA: TGTGCCAGTTCGGCGGGCACTGAAGCTTTCTTT. Translated: CASSAGTEAFF.

This chain uses TRBV19 with TRBJ1-1; D is unresolved. Per germline, CDR1 LNHDA and CDR2 SQIVND (reference sequence). The CDR3 has 15 amino acids. V shed 6 bases and J shed 0 bases, with 14 bases lying between them. In DNA, the CDR3 is TGTGCCAGTAGGAGCAGCTTAATCATGAACACTGAAGCTTTCTTT. Its protein is CASRSSLIMNTEAFF.

The chain is built from TRBV7-3 and TRBJ1-2, with TRBD1 matching over 8 bases. Unmatched junction bases numbered 16, after V lost 3 bases and J lost 10 bases. Germline CDR1 and CDR2: SGHTA and FQGTGA. The CDR3 is made up of 16 amino acids. CDR3 loop: CASSFRTGTGTSDYTF. DNA for the CDR3: TGTGCCAGCAGCTTCAGGACAGGGACGGGCACTAGTGACTACACCTTC.

The CDR3 nucleotides are TGTGCCAGCAGCTTGGGGCCGGGAAACAATGAGCAGTTCTTC. As protein: CASSLGPGNNEQFF. This chain connects TRBV5-6 to TRBJ2-1; possible D gene TRBD2, 5 bases. Germline V CDR1 and CDR2: SGHDT, YYEEEE. The CDR3 runs 14 residues. The V end was cut by 0 bases, the J end by 5 bases, with 9 bases between.

The chain couples TRBV10-1 to TRBJ1-1; a possible D gene is TRBD1 (5 bases). The CDR3 sequence is 14 residues long. The germline gives CDR1 WNHNN, CDR2 SYGVQD (reference sequence). V lost 2 bases to trimming and J lost 8 bases, with 15 bases between them. The CDR3 DNA is TGCGCCAGCAGTGAGAACAGGCGAGGTTCCGAAGCTTTCTTT. Amino acid sequence: CASSENRRGSEAFF.

The chain uses TRBV7-6 and TRBJ1-1; no reliable D call. The germline CDR1 and CDR2 sequences are SGHVS and FNYEAQ. The CDR3 is made up of 15 amino acids. Trimming stripped 5 bases from V and 5 bases from J, with 18 bases between. The DNA for the CDR3 is TGTGCCAGCAGCCCCACCCCGAGGTTAGGGACTGAAGCTTTCTTT. Its translation is CASSPTPRLGTEAFF.

The V and J genes are TRBV7-2 and TRBJ1-1; D unclear. V was pared by 5 bases and J by 5 bases, with 21 bases between. Looked up from germline, CDR1 is SGHTA and CDR2 is FQGNSA. This CDR3 is 16 amino acids long. In DNA form, the CDR3 reads TGTGCCAGCAGCCCTCGGTCGGGTAGAGGCGGTACTGAAGCTTTCTTT. It yields the protein CASSPRSGRGGTEAFF. Full variable domain (missing parts from reference TRBV7-2 and TRBJ1-1): GAGVSQSPSNKVTEKGKDVELRCDPISGHTALYWYRQSLGQGLEFLIYFQGNSAPDKSGLPSDRFSAERTGGSVSTLTIQRTQQEDSAVYLCASSPRSGRGGTEAFFGQGTRLTVV.

This clonotype was counted between two and nine times. CDR3 protein: CSARERRVGSMNTEAFF. The DNA for the CDR3 is TGCAGTGCTAGAGAGAGGAGGGTTGGCTCCATGAACACTGAAGCTTTCTTT. The V and J genes are TRBV20-1 and TRBJ1-1, with D uncertain. V lost 0 bases to trimming and J lost 0 bases, with 17 bases between them. The CDR3 loop spans 17 amino acids. From germline, CDR1 is DFQATT and CDR2 SNEGSKA (reference sequence).

J is TRBJ1-1 and V is TRBV7-3, with TRBD1 as a possible D gene (5 bases). Per germline, CDR1 SGHTA and CDR2 FQGTGA. V was trimmed by 0 bases and J by 7 bases, leaving 12 bases between them. The CDR3 extends over 14 amino acids. The CDR3 region has the DNA TGTGCCAGCAGCTTAACCGGGTTAAGGGGTGAAGCTTTCTTT. It specifies CASSLTGLRGEAFF.

The DNA for the CDR3 is TGTGCCAGCAGCTTTGGGCACTACGAGCAGTACTTC. Protein: CASSFGHYEQYF. The chain is built from TRBV7-2 and TRBJ2-1; D unresolved. The J call may be incorrect, as the DNA end agrees better with TRBJ2-7. The CDR3 runs 12 residues. The germline CDR1 and CDR2 sequences are SGHTA and FQGNSA.

This chain links TRBV11-3 with TRBJ2-5; D remains ambiguous. The CDR3 runs 13 residues. Germline lookup yields CDR1 SGHNT and CDR2 YENEEA. Deletions cut 2 bases from V and 2 bases from J, with 6 bases between. The CDR3 reads CASSLTVQETQYF. Here the CDR3 DNA reads TGTGCCAGCAGCTTAACGGTACAAGAGACCCAGTACTTC.

J is TRBJ2-1 and V is TRBV18; 13 nucleotides agree with TRBD2. The CDR3 is 15 amino acids. The ends lost 6 bases at V and 9 bases at J; junction bases unmatched: 8. CDR1 KGHSH and CDR2 LQKENI come from the germline V gene. For the CDR3, the DNA is TGTGCCAGCTCCACGGGACTAGCGGGACCTAGTGAGCAGTTCTTC. It codes for CASSTGLAGPSEQFF.

The rearrangement joins TRBV11-2 to TRBJ1-2, with TRBD1 as a possible D gene (5 bases). V lost 1 base to trimming and J lost 7 bases, with 13 bases between them. The CDR3 has 14 residues. The germline gives CDR1 SGHAT, CDR2 FQNNGV. The CDR3 spells CASSLVPTDIGYTF. CDR3 bases: TGTGCCAGCAGCTTAGTCCCGACAGACATTGGCTACACCTTC.

The chain carries TRBV30 and TRBJ1-1, with D tentatively TRBD1 (5 bases). Trimming stripped 0 bases from V and 3 bases from J, with 8 bases between. The CDR3 extends over 13 amino acids. CDR1 is GTSNPN, CDR2 SVGIG, per germline (reference sequence). The CDR3 DNA is TGTGCCTGGAGTGTACGGGGGGACACTGAAGCTTTCTTT. Protein sequence: CAWSVRGDTEAFF.